There are a few counts of the clone carrying this TCR beta chain. Trimming took 4 bases from V and 2 from J; bases not matched to a gene: 6. The CDR3 runs 16 residues. Germline loops: CDR1 SGHRS, CDR2 YFSETQ. Some clones are missing from TCRdb's copy, which holds only in-frame ones; the method was immunoSEQ multiplex PCR. The sample has around 45,000 clones, approximately 72% seen once. Relapse was seen in all patients after autologous stem cell transplantation, and brentuximab vedotin exposure was variable. The data derive from a study of PD-1 blockade in classical Hodgkin lymphoma. The rearrangement links TRBV5-1 to TRBJ2-3; 11 nucleotides agree with TRBD2. Sequenced here: peripheral blood mononuclear cells (PBMCs), sampled before the second cycle of nivolumab. This TCR was sampled from a human donor with classical Hodgkin lymphoma. CDR3 DNA: TGCGCCAGCAGCGTCGGGACTAGCGGTCTCACAGATACGCAGTATTTT. Protein: CASSVGTSGLTDTQYF. The full variable domain, completed using reference TRBV5-1 and TRBJ2-3, is KAGVTQTPRYLIKTRGQQVTLSCSPISGHRSVSWYQQTPGQGLQFLFEYFSETQRNKGNFPGRFSGRQFSNSRSEMNVSTLELGDSALYLCASSVGTSGLTDTQYFGPGTRLTVL.